The 22 T cell receptor beta chains below come from one sample, sequenced in a study of T cells in Graves' hyperthyroidism and ophthalmopathy. Amplification of TCR beta CDR3 regions used RNA as the template. The study used the HTBI primer set for a first-round RT-PCR of the TCR CDR3. TCRdb processed the multiplex PCR reads anew with MiXCR; each CDR3 protein has one entry. This sample has some 300,000 distinct CDR3 sequences, with around 20% found just once. The sequenced material came from blood. These receptors all stem from a man between 50 and 59 years old with Graves' ophthalmopathy.

The chain combines TRBV15 with TRBJ2-1; 8 bases match TRBD1. CDR3 size: 18 residues. Germline V gene lookup returns CDR1 LNHNV and CDR2 YYDKDF (reference sequence). Trimming cost V 0 bases and J 4 bases; bases outside gene matches: 11. CDR3 sequence (DNA): TGTGCCACCAGCAGAGATCTTCAAACAGGGGGACTTTACAATGAGCAGTTCTTC. Protein sequence: CATSRDLQTGGLYNEQFF.

The J gene is TRBJ2-3, the V gene TRBV4-2; 8 bases are shared with TRBD2. Germline assignment: CDR1 LGHNA and CDR2 YNFKEQ. The CDR3 is 16 amino acids. V gave up 0 bases and J gave up 0 bases; unmatched junction bases: 2. CDR3 sequence reads: CASSQETSGSTDTQYF. DNA of the CDR3: TGTGCCAGCAGCCAAGAAACTAGCGGTAGCACAGATACGCAGTATTTT.

This clonotype was found many times. DNA for the CDR3: TGTGCCAGCAGCTCCAATTGGGGAGGGATCCAAGAGACCCAGTACTTC. This encodes CASSSNWGGIQETQYF. This chain joins TRBV28 and TRBJ2-5; 7 bases map to TRBD2. The germline gives CDR1 MDHEN, CDR2 SYDVKM. This CDR3 has 16 residues. After removal of 6 bases from V and 1 base from J, the junction contained 11 bases not matched to a gene.

The chain has TRBV27 and TRBJ2-7, with 8 bases identical to TRBD1. This CDR3 region has 13 residues. The germline gives CDR1 MNHEY, CDR2 SMNVEV (reference sequence). Trimming at V came to 2 bases and at J to 7 bases, leaving 4 bases not matched to a gene. The CDR3 DNA reads as TGTGCCAGCAGTTTAAACAGGGGGTGGGAGCAGTACTTC. It translates to CASSLNRGWEQYF.

This clonotype has ten or more counts. V gene TRBV5-5 combines with J gene TRBJ2-2, with 7 bases identical to TRBD1. Germline trimming cut 5 bases from V and 0 bases from J; bases unmatched to any gene: 10. Germline loops: CDR1 SGHKS, CDR2 YYEKEE (reference sequence). This CDR3 is 17 amino acids long. The CDR3, as DNA: TGTGCCAGCAGTAGACAGGGAAATAACGCGAACACCGGGGAGCTGTTTTTT. Translated: CASSRQGNNANTGELFF. The whole variable domain, filled in from reference TRBV5-5 and TRBJ2-2, reads DAGVTQSPTHLIKTRGQQVTLRCSPISGHKSVSWYQQVLGQGPQFIFQYYEKEERGRGNFPDRFSARQFPNYSSELNVNALLLGDSALYLCASSRQGNNANTGELFFGEGSRLTVL.

This clonotype showed up many times. The chain is built from TRBV11-1 and TRBJ2-5; 11 nucleotides align to TRBD2. Per germline, CDR1 SGHAT and CDR2 FQDESV (reference sequence). The V gene end was trimmed by 3 bases and the J gene end by 1 base; junction bases not matched to a gene: 16. The CDR3 is 20 residues long. The DNA of the CDR3 is TGTGCCAGCAGCTTGGCTCCCGGGACTAGCGGAAGGTGGTCCCAAGAGACCCAGTACTTC. Translated: CASSLAPGTSGRWSQETQYF.

This clonotype was detected many times. The CDR3 here is CASSNPGQGWRKLFF. The CDR3, as DNA: TGCGCCAGCAGCAACCCGGGACAGGGTTGGAGAAAACTGTTTTTT. The gene calls are TRBV5-1 and TRBJ1-4, with 9 bases lining up with TRBD1. Germline lookup yields CDR1 SGHRS and CDR2 YFSETQ. The junction had 11 bases not matched to a gene; V was cut back by 4 bases and J by 10 bases. The CDR3 consists of 15 residues. Together with reference TRBV5-1 and TRBJ1-4, the CDR3 gives the full variable domain: KAGVTQTPRYLIKTRGQQVTLSCSPISGHRSVSWYQQTPGQGLQFLFEYFSETQRNKGNFPGRFSGRQFSNSRSEMNVSTLELGDSALYLCASSNPGQGWRKLFFGSGTQLSVL.

This sequence joins TRBV6-1 and TRBJ2-1, with a possible D match to TRBD2 (5 bases). The V end lost 7 bases, the J end lost 10 bases, and 17 bases lay between the germline ends. This CDR3 has 13 residues. Germline-derived CDR1 and CDR2 are MNHNS and SASEGT. The CDR3 reads CASTRSVGEEQFF. CDR3 sequence (DNA): TGTGCCAGCACCCGATCGGTGGGAGAAGAGCAGTTCTTC.

The sample holds a few counts of this clonotype. This rearrangement joins TRBV7-2 to TRBJ2-2; the D is unclear. The length of the CDR3 is 15 residues. CDR1 is SGHTA and CDR2 is FQGNSA in the germline V gene. V dropped 3 bases and J dropped 2 bases, with 10 bases sitting between them. CDR3 nucleotides: TGTGCCAGCAGCTTTAGGGTGGATAACACCGGGGAGCTGTTTTTT. Amino acid sequence: CASSFRVDNTGELFF.

This clonotype was observed at least ten times. This chain joins TRBV11-2 and TRBJ1-4; D is unclear. The V end was cut by 5 bases, the J end by 8 bases, with 15 bases between. CDR1 and CDR2 from the germline V gene are SGHAT and FQNNGV. This CDR3 has 14 residues. CDR3 amino acids: CASSTGRQLEKLFF. The CDR3 DNA is TGTGCCAGCAGCACCGGACGGCAGCTAGAAAAACTGTTTTTT.

The rearrangement uses TRBV11-2 and TRBJ1-5; TRBD1 aligns across 8 bases. Germline values: CDR1 SGHAT, CDR2 FQNNGV. After removal of 5 bases from V and 2 bases from J, the junction contained 5 bases not matched to a gene. This CDR3 spans 15 amino acids. DNA for the CDR3: TGTGCCAGCAGCCTGACAGGGGCCGGCAATCAGCCCCAGCATTTT. Translating gives CASSLTGAGNQPQHF.

This clonotype was seen at least ten times. This chain connects TRBV3-1 to TRBJ2-3; D remains unclear. Trimming removed 5 bases at V and 4 bases at J, with 10 bases between. This CDR3 is built from 13 residues. From germline, CDR1 is LGHDT and CDR2 YNNKEL (reference sequence). The CDR3: CASSKDPADTQYF. In DNA form, the CDR3 reads TGTGCCAGCAGCAAGGACCCAGCAGATACGCAGTATTTT.

The sample holds many counts of this clonotype. The J gene is TRBJ2-1, the V gene TRBV7-3, with D perhaps TRBD1 or TRBD2 (6 bases each). The CDR3 is made up of 12 amino acids. V lost 5 bases to trimming and J lost 10 bases, with 12 bases between them. The germline CDR1 and CDR2 sequences are SGHTA and FQGTGA. The CDR3 DNA is TGTGCCAGCAGCGCCTTAGGGGGGGAGCAGTTCTTC. Translating it yields CASSALGGEQFF.

The rearrangement joins TRBV3-1 to TRBJ2-1, with 8 nucleotides matching TRBD2. Germline lookup yields CDR1 LGHDT and CDR2 YNNKEL (reference sequence). The junction had 7 bases not matched to a gene; V was cut back by 2 bases and J by 7 bases. This CDR3 is built from 15 residues. Here the CDR3 reads CASSQPLAGGNEQFF. Here the CDR3 DNA reads TGTGCCAGCAGCCAACCTCTGGCGGGAGGTAATGAGCAGTTCTTC.

A few counts support this clonotype. In nucleotides, the CDR3 is TGCGCCAGCAGCCAAGATCGAAGGGGGCCGTGGGGCTACACCTTC. Its protein product is CASSQDRRGPWGYTF. V usage is TRBV4-1 and J usage is TRBJ1-2; TRBD1 matches at 7 bases. This CDR3 has 15 amino acids. Per germline, CDR1 MGHRA and CDR2 YSYEKL. V lost 0 bases to trimming and J lost 8 bases; unmatched junction nucleotides: 9.

In its sample, this clonotype was seen a few times. V usage is TRBV30 and J usage is TRBJ2-2; TRBD1 aligns across 7 bases. V trimming: 1 base; J trimming: 3 bases; junction bases outside the gene matches: 5. There are 15 residues in the CDR3. Germline V CDR1 and CDR2: GTSNPN, SVGIG (reference sequence). CDR3 coding DNA: TGTGCCTGGAGTGGGAACAGGGGTGACACCGGGGAGCTGTTTTTT. Protein sequence: CAWSGNRGDTGELFF.

V usage is TRBV20-1 and J usage is TRBJ2-2; no firm D call. Germline CDR1 and CDR2: DFQATT and SNEGSKA (reference sequence). CDR3 length equals 14 residues. Between the trimmed V and J ends, which lost 1 base and 4 bases, there was a span of 10 bases. CDR3 bases: TGCAGTGCTAGAGCAGTTAGTTTCACCGGGGAGCTGTTTTTT. Residues: CSARAVSFTGELFF.

This clonotype was observed at least ten times. This chain links TRBV12-3 or TRBV12-4 with TRBJ1-1; maybe TRBD1 (5 bases). The CDR3 length is 12 residues. Trimming cost V 4 bases and J 4 bases, with 7 bases left between them. The CDR3 is CASSWGGTEAFF. CDR3 coding DNA: TGTGCCAGCAGTTGGGGGGGCACTGAAGCTTTCTTT.

This clonotype was seen only a few times. V is TRBV20-1 and J is TRBJ1-5; D may be TRBD1 (5 bases). This CDR3 contains 14 residues. Trimming shortened V by 6 bases and J by 3 bases, and 15 bases separated the two germline ends. CDR1 is DFQATT, CDR2 SNEGSKA, per germline (reference sequence). The CDR3 region is CSATAGIINQPQHF. CDR3 bases: TGCAGTGCGACCGCAGGGATCATCAATCAGCCCCAGCATTTT.

The chain carries TRBV18 and TRBJ2-7; 7 nucleotides agree with TRBD2. Germline values: CDR1 KGHSH, CDR2 LQKENI. The V segment lost 3 bases and the J segment 9 bases; nucleotides outside the gene matches: 11. The CDR3 has 14 amino acids. The CDR3 nucleotides are TGTGCCAGCTCACCCCCGGCTAGCGGCACAAGGCAGTACTTC. It translates to CASSPPASGTRQYF.

This chain uses TRBV6-2 or TRBV6-3 with TRBJ2-7; D could derive from TRBD1 or TRBD2 (5 bases each). The V end was cut by 5 bases, the J end by 11 bases, with 13 bases between. The V gene's germline CDR1 is MNHEY and CDR2 SVGEGT. The CDR3 totals 11 residues. CDR3 amino acids: CASSPRGREYF. The CDR3 DNA sequence: TGTGCCAGCAGTCCCCGGGGCAGAGAGTACTTC.

The V gene is TRBV3-1, the J gene TRBJ2-7, with D tentatively TRBD1 (6 bases). The CDR3 sequence is 16 residues long. Germline assignment: CDR1 LGHDT and CDR2 YNNKEL (reference sequence). V was shortened by 4 bases and J by 2 bases, with 18 bases between the two germline ends. The CDR3 nucleotides read TGTGCCAGCAGCCCATCTGACAGGCAAACCCCCTACGAGCAGTACTTC. As protein: CASSPSDRQTPYEQYF.